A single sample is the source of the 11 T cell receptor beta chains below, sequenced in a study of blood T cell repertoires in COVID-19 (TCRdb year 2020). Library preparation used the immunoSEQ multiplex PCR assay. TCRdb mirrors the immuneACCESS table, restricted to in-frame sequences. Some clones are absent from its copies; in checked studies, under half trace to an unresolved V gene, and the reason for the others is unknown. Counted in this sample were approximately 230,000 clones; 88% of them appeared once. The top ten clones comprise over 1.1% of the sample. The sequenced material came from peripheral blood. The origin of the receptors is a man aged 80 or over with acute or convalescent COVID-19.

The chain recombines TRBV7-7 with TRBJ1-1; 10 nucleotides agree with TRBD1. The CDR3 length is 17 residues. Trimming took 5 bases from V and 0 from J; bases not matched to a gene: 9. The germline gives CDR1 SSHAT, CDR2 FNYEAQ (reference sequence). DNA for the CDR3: TGTGCCAGCAGCCCGTTGGACAGGGGGGCCTTGAACACTGAAGCTTTCTTT. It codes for CASSPLDRGALNTEAFF.

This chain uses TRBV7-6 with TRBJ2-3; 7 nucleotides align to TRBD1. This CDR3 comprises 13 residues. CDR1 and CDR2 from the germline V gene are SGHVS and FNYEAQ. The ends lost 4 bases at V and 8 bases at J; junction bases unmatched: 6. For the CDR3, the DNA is TGTGCCAGCAGCTCAAGTAGACAGGGTACGCAGTATTTT. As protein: CASSSSRQGTQYF.

The DNA for the CDR3 is TGTGCCAGCAGTCATTCAACCGACAGGAGGAACACTGAAGCTTTCTTT. This translates into CASSHSTDRRNTEAFF. This chain uses TRBV6-6 with TRBJ1-1, with D perhaps TRBD1 (6 bases). Looked up from germline, CDR1 is MNHNY and CDR2 is SVGAGI (reference sequence). Between the trimmed V and J ends, which lost 5 bases and 1 base, there was a span of 17 bases. The CDR3 has 16 amino acids.

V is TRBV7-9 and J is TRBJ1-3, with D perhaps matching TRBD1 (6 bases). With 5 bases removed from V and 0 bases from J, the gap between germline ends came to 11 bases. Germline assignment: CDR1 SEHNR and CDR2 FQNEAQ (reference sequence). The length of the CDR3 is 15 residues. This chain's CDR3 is CASSHTGSSGNTIYF. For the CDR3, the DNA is TGTGCCAGCAGCCATACAGGGAGCTCTGGAAACACCATATATTTT. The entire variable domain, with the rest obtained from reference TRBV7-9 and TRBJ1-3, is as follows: DTGVSQNPRHKITKRGQNVTFRCDPISEHNRLYWYRQTLGQGPEFLTYFQNEAQLEKSRLLSDRFSAERPKGSFSTLEIQRTEQGDSAMYLCASSHTGSSGNTIYFGEGSWLTVV.

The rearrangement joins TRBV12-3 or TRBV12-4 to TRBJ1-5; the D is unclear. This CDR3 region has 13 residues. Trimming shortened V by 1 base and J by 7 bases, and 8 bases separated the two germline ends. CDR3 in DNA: TGTGCCAGCAGTTTAGGGGAGGGACAGCCCCAGCATTTT. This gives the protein CASSLGEGQPQHF.

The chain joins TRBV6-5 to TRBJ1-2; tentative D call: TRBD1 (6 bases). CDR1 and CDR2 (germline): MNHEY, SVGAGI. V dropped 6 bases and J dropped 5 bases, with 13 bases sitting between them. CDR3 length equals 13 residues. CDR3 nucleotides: TGTGCCAGCAGACCCGGACAGACTTATGGCTACACCTTC. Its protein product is CASRPGQTYGYTF.

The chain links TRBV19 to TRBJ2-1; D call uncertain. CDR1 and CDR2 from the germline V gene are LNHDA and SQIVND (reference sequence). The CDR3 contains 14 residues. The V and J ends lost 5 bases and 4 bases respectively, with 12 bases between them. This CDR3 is CASSSETGYNEQFF. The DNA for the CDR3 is TGTGCCAGTAGTTCTGAGACGGGTTACAATGAGCAGTTCTTC.

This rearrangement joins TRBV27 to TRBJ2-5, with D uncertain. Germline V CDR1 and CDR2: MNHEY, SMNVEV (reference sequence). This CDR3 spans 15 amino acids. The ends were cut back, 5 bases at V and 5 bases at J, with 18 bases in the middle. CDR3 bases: TGTGCCAGCAGTACCTCCCAGTTACCCGGGGAGACCCAGTACTTC. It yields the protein CASSTSQLPGETQYF.

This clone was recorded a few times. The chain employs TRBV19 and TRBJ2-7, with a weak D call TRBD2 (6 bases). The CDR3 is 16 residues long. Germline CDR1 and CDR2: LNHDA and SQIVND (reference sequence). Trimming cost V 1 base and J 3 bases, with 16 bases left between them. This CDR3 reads CASSIVGGKEGYEQYF. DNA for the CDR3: TGTGCCAGTAGTATAGTTGGAGGGAAAGAGGGCTACGAGCAGTACTTC.

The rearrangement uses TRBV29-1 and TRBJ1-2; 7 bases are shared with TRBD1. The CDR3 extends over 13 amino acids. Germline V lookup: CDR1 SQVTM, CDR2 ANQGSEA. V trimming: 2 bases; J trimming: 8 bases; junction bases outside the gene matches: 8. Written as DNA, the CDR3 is TGCAGCGTTGAATTAGGGGGCGCAAAGGGCTACACCTTC. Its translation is CSVELGGAKGYTF.

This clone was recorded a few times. CDR3: CASSPGQPALHF. The CDR3 coding sequence is TGTGCCAGCAGTCCGGGACAGCCAGCCCTCCACTTT. This sequence joins TRBV6-2 or TRBV6-3 and TRBJ1-6; 7 bases map to TRBD1. Germline-derived CDR1 and CDR2 are MNHEY and SVGEGT. The CDR3 has 12 residues. V gave up 5 bases and J gave up 14 bases; unmatched junction bases: 6.